A selection of T cell receptor beta chains follows, all from one sample in a study of T cell responses to AZD1222 COVID-19 vaccine. Profiling relied on immunoSEQ multiplex PCR, and the TCRdb table lists in-frame clones only, not all of them. The sample comprises 95,000 to 100,000 clones, around 87% of which are singletons, and 10% rests with the top ten. Sequences were derived from peripheral blood, sampled 28 days after the second AZD1222 dose. The origin of the receptors is an adult who received the AZD1222 COVID-19 vaccine. Both conserved end residues are part of each CDR3. The order of the fields is V gene, D gene, J gene, clone size, CDR3 DNA, CDR3 protein. D genes are given only for firm matches. Clone size is stated in some rows and not others, as once, few, many or a class when expanded.

>TRBV5-6|TRBD1|TRBJ1-4|.
TGTGCCAGCAGCTTGTTGGGACAGGAGGGCGAAAAACTGTTTTTT
CASSLLGQEGEKLFF
>TRBV19|.|TRBJ1-4|once
TGTGCCCTCACTCCCGCATCAACTAATGAAAAACTGTTTTTT
CALTPASTNEKLFF
>TRBV5-1|TRBD1|TRBJ2-1|.
TGCGCCAGCAGCTTGGCAGGGGGCATTGATCTTGGTGAGCAGTTCTTC
CASSLAGGIDLGEQFF
>TRBV19|TRBD1|TRBJ1-2|.
TGTGCCAGTACTACTCCAGGGGGCTTTGGAGGCTACACCTTC
CASTTPGGFGGYTF
>TRBV5-8|.|TRBJ2-5|.
TGTGCCAGCAGCTTGGGGACTCCACAAGAGACCCAGTACTTC
CASSLGTPQETQYF
>TRBV6-5|TRBD1|TRBJ1-1|.
TGTGCCAGCAGCGCCAGAACAGGGGTGAACACTGAAGCTTTCTTT
CASSARTGVNTEAFF
>TRBV7-3|.|TRBJ2-2|.
TGTGCCAGCAGCCCCCAGGGGAGGGACACCGGGGAGCTGTTTTTT
CASSPQGRDTGELFF
>TRBV21-1|.|TRBJ1-1|.
TGTGCCAGAGATTCCGGGGTAGAAACCACTGAAGCTTTCTTT
CARDSGVETTEAFF
>TRBV2|.|TRBJ2-2|.
TGTGCCAGCAGCCCAACAGGAGGGGTTGGGGAGCTGTTTTTT
CASSPTGGVGELFF
>TRBV19|TRBD2|TRBJ2-7|.
TGTGCCAGTAGTATAGGAACTAGCGGGTTCTACGAGCAGTACTTC
CASSIGTSGFYEQYF
>TRBV18|.|TRBJ1-6|.
TGTGCCAGCTCCCGAGGACAGTTGGATAATTCACCCCTCCACTTT
CASSRGQLDNSPLHF
>TRBV10-3|TRBD2|TRBJ2-1|.
TGTGCCATCAGTGCTCGAGCGGGACAAACGGGACTAGCCGGGGAAAATGAGCAGTTCTTC
CAISARAGQTGLAGENEQFF
>TRBV5-1|.|TRBJ2-3|.
TGCGCCAGCAGCCCCCGAGATGGACCTTTAGATACGCAGTATTTT
CASSPRDGPLDTQYF
>TRBV7-2|TRBD1|TRBJ1-5|.
TGTGCCAGCAGCTTCACAGGGGGCCCAGGGCAGCCCCAGCATTTT
CASSFTGGPGQPQHF
>TRBV4-3|.|TRBJ2-2|.
TGCGCCAGCAGGAGGGGGGGCGAGGACACCGGGGAGCTGTTTTTT
CASRRGGEDTGELFF
>TRBV12-3/TRBV12-4|.|TRBJ1-2|.
TGTGCCAGCAGTTTAGAGGCACGTTATGGCTACACCTTC
CASSLEARYGYTF
>TRBV15|TRBD2|TRBJ2-3|few
TGTGCCACCAGCAGATTGGGAGGGACCACAGATACGCAGTATTTT
CATSRLGGTTDTQYF
>TRBV24-1|.|TRBJ2-2|.
TGTGCCACCAGTGCCCCGGGCGGGGGCGGCACCGGGGAGCTGTTTTTT
CATSAPGGGGTGELFF
>TRBV15|.|TRBJ2-7|.
TGTGCCACCAGCAGAGAGGAAGTAGCGCGAGAGCAGTACTTC
CATSREEVAREQYF
>TRBV3-1/TRBV3-2|.|TRBJ2-2|.
TGTGCCAGCAGCGTGAACAGGGCCGGGGAGCTGTTTTTT
CASSVNRAGELFF
>TRBV5-1|.|TRBJ2-7|.
TGCGCCAGCAGCTTGGTGGACAGAGCCTACGAGCAGTACTTC
CASSLVDRAYEQYF
>TRBV30|.|TRBJ1-2|.
TGTGCCTGGAGTGTACAGGGATGGGGGGGCTACACCTTC
CAWSVQGWGGYTF